This TCR beta chain was profiled in a study of control samples from healthy donors and cancer patients (TCRdb year 2020). Receptor libraries were prepared by the immunoSEQ multiplex PCR assay. TCRdb carries this immuneACCESS record with in-frame sequences only. Its versions omit some clonotypes, under half of them owing to an unresolved V gene in the studies checked, with the rest unexplained. The sample yields 90,000 to 100,000 clones; about 80% were counted once. Of the sample, about 10% is held by the ten largest clones. This clone was picked up one time. This receptor's antigen is unknown. No base quality values were provided; no much bigger clone lies one nucleotide off. From V the trimming removes 7 bases and from J it removes 2 bases, while the gene matches leave 4 bases of the junction unaccounted for. From the germline V gene (reference sequence), CDR1 is MNHNY and CDR2 is SVGAGI. Measured from the cysteine to the phenylalanine, the CDR3 is 13 residues long. Only the CDR3 DNA stays, 39 bases, in frame from base 1.

Sequencing was performed on blood. The source of this sequence is a woman in her twenties or thirties in good health. The chain is encoded by TRBV6-6 joined to TRBJ1-2, and 7 junctional nucleotides match TRBD1. The DNA sequence follows: TGTGCCAGCAAATGGGACAGCAACTATGGCTACACCTTC. Its coded protein is CASKWDSNYGYTF.